This TCR beta chain was documented in a study of OX40 agonist ivuxolimab in advanced cancers. Study-level information: Patients were dosed with the agonistic anti-OX40 (CD134) antibody ivuxolimab. Among those enrolled, mean age was about 63 years (range roughly 20 to 80) and about 79% were male. Prior therapy, whether anti-PD-1, anti-PD-L1 or anti-CTLA-4, was allowed, and 40% had some.

Libraries were prepared by immunoSEQ multiplex PCR; TCRdb keeps only in-frame clonotypes and omits some of them. The sample yields about 25,000 clones, about 86% seen once. The V end lost 3 bases, the J end lost 2 bases, and 7 bases lay between the germline ends. The germline CDR1 and CDR2 sequences are SGHAT and FQNNGV. The CDR3 is 14 residues long. The TCR originated in an adult with an advanced solid tumor such as melanoma, head and neck, liver or kidney cancer. This chain connects TRBV11-2 to TRBJ2-2, with D uncertain. This material consisted of CD4+ or CD8+ T cells sorted from blood, taken in a trial of the OX40 agonist ivuxolimab. The CDR3 protein is CASSFARNTGELFF. The CDR3 nucleotides are TGTGCCAGCAGCTTCGCGAGAAACACCGGGGAGCTGTTTTTT.